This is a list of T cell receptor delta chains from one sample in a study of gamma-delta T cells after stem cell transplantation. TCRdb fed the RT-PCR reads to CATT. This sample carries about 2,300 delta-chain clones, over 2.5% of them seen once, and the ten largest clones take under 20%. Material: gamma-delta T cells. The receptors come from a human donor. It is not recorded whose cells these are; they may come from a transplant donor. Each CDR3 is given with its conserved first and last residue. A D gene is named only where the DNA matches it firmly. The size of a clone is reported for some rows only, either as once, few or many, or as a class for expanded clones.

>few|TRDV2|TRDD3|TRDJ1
CACDTLPTRTGGNDKLIF
TGTGCCTGTGACACATTACCAACTCGTACTGGGGGAAACGATAAACTCATCTTT
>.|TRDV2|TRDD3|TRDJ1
CACDPVLGDTSLYTDKLIF
TGTGCCTGTGACCCTGTACTGGGGGATACGTCTCTTTACACCGATAAACTCATCTTT
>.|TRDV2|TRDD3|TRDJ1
CACDTVWPLGENTDKLIF
TGTGCCTGTGACACCGTTTGGCCACTGGGGGAGAACACCGATAAACTCATCTTT
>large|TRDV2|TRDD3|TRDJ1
CACDTLLGDSYTDKLIF
TGTGCCTGTGACACGCTGCTGGGGGATTCCTACACCGATAAACTCATCTTT
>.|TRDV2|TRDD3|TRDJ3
CACDTILGDRSSWDTRQMFF
TGTGCCTGTGACACCATTCTGGGGGATCGCAGCTCCTGGGACACCCGACAGATGTTTTTC
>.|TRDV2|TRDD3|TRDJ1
CACDFLLGDAYTDKLIF
TGTGCCTGTGATTTTTTACTGGGGGATGCCTACACCGATAAACTCATCTTT
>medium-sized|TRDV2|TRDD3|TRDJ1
CACDVLGDTSKDDTDKLIF
TGTGCCTGTGACGTTCTGGGGGATACGTCCAAGGATGACACCGATAAACTCATCTTT
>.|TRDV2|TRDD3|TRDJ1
CACDTLLGDMDPTTTDKLIF
TGTGCCTGTGACACCCTGCTGGGGGATATGGATCCCACCACCACCGATAAACTCATCTTT
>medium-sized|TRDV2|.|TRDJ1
CACDTIGEDKLIF
TGTGCCTGTGACACCATCGGGGAGGATAAACTCATCTTT
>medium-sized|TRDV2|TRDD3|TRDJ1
CACDTLLSRGIYTDKLIF
TGTGCCTGTGACACACTTCTTTCCCGGGGGATCTACACCGATAAACTCATCTTT
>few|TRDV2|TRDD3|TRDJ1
CACDTVDLGDTLVADKLIF
TGTGCCTGTGACACCGTGGATCTGGGGGATACGCTGGTCGCCGATAAACTCATCTTT
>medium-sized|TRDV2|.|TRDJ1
CACDIISDRSTPLIF
TGTGCCTGTGACATCATTTCTGATCGATCGACCCCGCTCATCTTT
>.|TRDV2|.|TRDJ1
CACDPLSSTDKLIF
TGTGCCTGTGACCCCCTCAGCTCAACCGATAAACTCATCTTT
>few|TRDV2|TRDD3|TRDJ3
CACDTGDTRSWDTRQMFF
TGTGCCTGTGACACGGGGGATACGCGCTCCTGGGACACCCGGCAGATGTTTTTC
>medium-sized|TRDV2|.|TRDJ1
CACDTVSGLGTDKLIF
TGTGCCTGTGACACCGTTTCCGGACTGGGCACCGATAAACTCATCTTT
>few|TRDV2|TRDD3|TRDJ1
CACDPLGDSYDKLIF
TGTGCCTGTGACCCACTGGGGGACTCCTACGATAAACTCATCTTT
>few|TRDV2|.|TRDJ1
CACDTVGGYTDKLIF
TGTGCCTGTGACACCGTCGGGGGGTACACCGATAAACTCATCTTT
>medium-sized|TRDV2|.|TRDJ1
CACDSIPLSSGEDFDKLIF
TGTGCCTGTGACTCAATTCCCCTTTCAAGTGGGGAGGACTTCGATAAACTCATCTTT
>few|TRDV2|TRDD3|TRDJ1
CACVTLLGDNTDKLIF
TGTGCCTGTGTCACCTTACTGGGGGATAACACCGATAAACTCATCTTT
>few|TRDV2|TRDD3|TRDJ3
CACDTASTGGYTSWDTRQMFF
TGTGCCTGTGACACCGCGTCGACTGGGGGATACACCTCCTGGGACACCCGACAGATGTTTTTC
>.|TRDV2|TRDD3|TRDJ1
CACDTMLLGDTGAKLIF
TGTGCCTGTGACACAATGTTGCTGGGGGATACTGGCGCAAAACTCATCTTT
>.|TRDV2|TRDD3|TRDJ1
CACDTLVLGDTAGGLTYTDKLIF
TGTGCCTGTGACACCCTGGTACTGGGGGATACCGCCGGGGGGCTAACGTACACCGATAAACTCATCTTT
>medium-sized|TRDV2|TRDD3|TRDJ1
CACDTAGIRTDKLIF
TGTGCCTGTGACACCGCGGGGATACGAACCGATAAACTCATCTTT
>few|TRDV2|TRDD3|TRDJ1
CACDTVGEPNTDKLIF
TGTGCCTGTGACACAGTGGGGGAGCCGAACACCGATAAACTCATCTTT
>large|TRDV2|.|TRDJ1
CACDTVEIRDTDKLIF
TGTGCCTGTGACACCGTGGAGATAAGGGACACCGATAAACTCATCTTT
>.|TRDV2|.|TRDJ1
CASDTAIGGDRVSDNDKLIF
TGTGCCAGTGACACCGCCATTGGGGGTGATCGAGTGTCTGACAACGATAAACTCATCTTT
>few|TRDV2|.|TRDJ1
CACDRLGGEYADKLIF
TGTGCCTGTGACAGATTGGGGGGAGAGTACGCCGATAAACTCATCTTT
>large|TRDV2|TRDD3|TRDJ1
CACDPVRSELGDNRDTDKLIF
TGTGCCTGTGACCCTGTACGTTCCGAACTGGGGGATAATCGGGACACCGATAAACTCATCTTT
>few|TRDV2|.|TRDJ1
CACDTLGTYTDKLIF
TGTGCCTGTGACACCCTGGGGACTTACACCGATAAACTCATCTTT
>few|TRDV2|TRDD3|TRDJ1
CACDTVGILKDKLIF
TGTGCCTGTGACACCGTAGGGATACTCAAAGATAAACTCATCTTT
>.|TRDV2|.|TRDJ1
CACDYAWGGDHIDKLIF
TGTGCCTGTGACTACGCTTGGGGAGGGGACCACATCGATAAACTCATCTTT
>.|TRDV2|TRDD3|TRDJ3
CACDSTGGHLGSWDTRQMFF
TGTGCCTGCGACAGTACTGGGGGACACCTTGGCTCCTGGGACACCCGACAGATGTTTTTC
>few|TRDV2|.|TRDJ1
CACDTLLRAATDKLIF
TGTGCCTGTGACACTCTCCTACGGGCGGCTACCGATAAACTCATCTTT
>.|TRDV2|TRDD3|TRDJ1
CACDSLGGYTDKLIF
TGTGCCTGTGACTCACTGGGGGGGTACACCGATAAACTCATCTTT
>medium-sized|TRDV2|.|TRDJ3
CACDSGMPSSWDTRQMFF
TGTGCCTGTGACTCGGGGATGCCGAGCTCCTGGGACACCCGACAGATGTTTTTC
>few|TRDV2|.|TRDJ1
CACEKLGTNRYTDKLIF
TGTGCCTGTGAGAAACTGGGAACAAACAGGTACACCGATAAACTCATCTTT
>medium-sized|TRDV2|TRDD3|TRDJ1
CACDTVEGTGGYTDKLIF
TGTGCCTGTGACACAGTAGAGGGGACTGGGGGATACACCGATAAACTCATCTTT
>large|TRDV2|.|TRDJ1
CACDTVRSTPYTDKLIF
TGTGCCTGTGACACCGTAAGGAGTACGCCGTACACCGATAAACTCATCTTT
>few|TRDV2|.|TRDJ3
CACDTGPGGASSWDTRQMFF
TGTGCCTGTGACACCGGTCCCGGGGGCGCGAGCTCCTGGGACACCCGACAGATGTTTTTC
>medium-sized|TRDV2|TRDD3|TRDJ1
CACDSISMGDTYTDKLIF
TGTGCCTGTGACTCTATTTCAATGGGGGATACGTACACCGATAAACTCATCTTT
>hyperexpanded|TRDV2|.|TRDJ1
CACDPLLARDKLIF
TGTGCCTGTGACCCGCTACTGGCCCGCGATAAACTCATCTTT
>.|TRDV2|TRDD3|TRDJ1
CACDTLGTGGYGSTDKLIF
TGTGCCTGTGACACTTTAGGTACTGGGGGATACGGGAGCACCGATAAACTCATCTTT
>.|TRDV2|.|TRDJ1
CARDPTSYGSTGLGISNTDKLIF
TGTGCCCGTGACCCAACTTCCTACGGGAGTACTGGGCTGGGGATATCGAACACCGATAAACTCATCTTT
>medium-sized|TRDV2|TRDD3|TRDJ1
CACDPLQVSTGAGPTGGYAFRTDKLIF
TGTGCCTGTGACCCCCTCCAAGTATCTACGGGCGCTGGGCCCACTGGGGGATACGCGTTTCGCACCGATAAACTCATCTTT
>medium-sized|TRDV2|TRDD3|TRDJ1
CACDTVMGDTSDTDKLIF
TGTGCCTGTGACACCGTGATGGGGGATACGTCCGACACCGATAAACTCATCTTT
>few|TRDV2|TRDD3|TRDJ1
CACDTLGDMRTDKLIF
TGTGCCTGTGACACTCTGGGGGATATGCGTACCGATAAACTCATCTTT
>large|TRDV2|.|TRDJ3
CACDTGGPSSWDTRQMFF
TGTGCCTGTGACACCGGGGGGCCAAGCTCCTGGGACACCCGACAGATGTTTTTC
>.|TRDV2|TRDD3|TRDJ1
CACDTVGGGYANLLYTDKLIF
TGTGCCTGTGACACCGTAGGTGGGGGATACGCCAACCTCTTATACACCGATAAACTCATCTTT
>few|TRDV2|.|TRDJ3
CACDTLGGDDRPSSSWDTRQMFF
TGTGCCTGTGACACTTTGGGAGGGGATGACCGACCTTCGAGCTCCTGGGACACCCGACAGATGTTTTTC
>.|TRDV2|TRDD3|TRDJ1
CACDSLGDTQFSDKHIF
TGTGCCTGTGACAGTCTGGGGGATACGCAGTTCAGCGATAAACACATCTTT